The 16 T cell receptor beta chains below all came from one sample that was sequenced in a study of metastatic and nonmetastatic thyroid tumors. All patients reached thyroid surgery having received no treatment beforehand. TCRdb reassembled clones from the PCR reads with MiXCR. The repertoire holds some 54,000 clones, with about 15% as singletons. The sequenced sample consisted of blood. The receptors here all came from a female donor with papillary thyroid cancer or a benign thyroid nodule (not recorded which). Some clones in this sample may be carry-over from other donors' samples.

This sequence joins TRBV15 and TRBJ2-7; TRBD2 agrees at 12 bases. CDR3 length: 16 amino acids. Germline V gene lookup returns CDR1 LNHNV and CDR2 YYDKDF (reference sequence). With 0 bases clipped from V and 6 bases from J, the junction kept 6 bases outside the gene matches. The CDR3 region is CATSRDGLAGGGEQYF. The CDR3, as DNA: TGTGCCACCAGCAGAGATGGGCTAGCGGGAGGGGGCGAGCAGTACTTC.

In the case of this clone: This could be a read error, since a much larger clone is one nucleotide away. The J gene is TRBJ2-2, the V gene TRBV3-1, with TRBD1 as a possible D gene (6 bases). Germline CDR1 reads LGHDT; CDR2 reads YNNKEL (reference sequence). The CDR3 loop spans 18 amino acids. The CDR3 DNA follows: TGTGCCAGCAGCCAAGATCAAAAATGGACAGTGAACGCCGGGGAGCTGTTTTTT. It yields the protein CASSQDQKWTVNAGELFF.

This clone was counted ten times or more. V is TRBV9 and J is TRBJ2-1; D perhaps matches TRBD2 (6 bases). Germline V gene lookup returns CDR1 SGDLS and CDR2 YYNGEE. The CDR3 length is 13 residues. The V gene lost 2 bases and the J gene lost 8 bases, with 11 bases spanning the gap. The CDR3 DNA sequence: TGTGCCAGCAGCGTCCAGGGCGGGGATGAGCAGTTCTTC. Translated: CASSVQGGDEQFF. The whole variable domain, remainder taken from reference TRBV9 and TRBJ2-1, is DSGVTQTPKHLITATGQRVTLRCSPRSGDLSVYWYQQSLDQGLQFLIQYYNGEERAKGNILERFSAQQFPDLHSELNLSSLELGDSALYFCASSVQGGDEQFFGPGTRLTVL.

The sample holds many counts of this clone. This sequence joins TRBV10-1 and TRBJ1-2; no clear D gene. Germline V lookup: CDR1 WNHNN, CDR2 SYGVQD (reference sequence). Deletions cut 2 bases from V and 0 bases from J, with 4 bases between. The CDR3 sequence is 13 residues long. The CDR3 sequence: CASSENANYGYTF. The CDR3 bases are TGCGCCAGCAGTGAGAACGCTAACTATGGCTACACCTTC.

This clone was seen more than once but under ten times. The V and J genes are TRBV12-3 or TRBV12-4 and TRBJ1-2; 9 positions match TRBD1. The CDR3 runs to 13 residues. V was clipped by 5 bases and J by 4 bases; unmatched bases: 2. The CDR3 coding sequence is TGTGCCAGCAGTGGACAGGGGAGCTATGGCTACACCTTC. Translation: CASSGQGSYGYTF.

The rearrangement uses TRBV20-1 and TRBJ1-1; 9 bases map to TRBD1. Germline V gene sequence: CDR1 DFQATT, CDR2 SNEGSKA (reference sequence). Trimming at V came to 1 base and at J to 3 bases, leaving 0 bases not matched to a gene. The length of the CDR3 is 13 residues. CDR3 region: CSARGTGDTEAFF. CDR3 nucleotides: TGCAGTGCTAGAGGGACAGGGGACACTGAAGCTTTCTTT.

This chain connects TRBV6-1 to TRBJ2-7; 9 bases agree with TRBD2. J gave up 12 bases and V 2 bases, and 20 bases lay outside the gene matches. This CDR3 has 17 residues. Germline V gene data show CDR1 as MNHNS and CDR2 as SASEGT. CDR3 protein: CASSEWEGGGGLFVWYF. As DNA, the CDR3 is TGTGCCAGCAGTGAATGGGAGGGCGGGGGGGGTCTTTTTGTTTGGTACTTC.

This clone has a count of ten or more. The chain employs TRBV11-1 and TRBJ2-1, with D uncertain. Germline-derived CDR1 and CDR2 are SGHAT and FQDESV (reference sequence). The CDR3 runs 18 residues. Trimming pared 2 bases from V and 4 bases from J, leaving 21 bases between. The CDR3 sequence is CASSLYLVARPLYNEQFF. CDR3 coding DNA: TGTGCCAGCAGCTTATATTTAGTGGCTAGACCCCTTTACAATGAGCAGTTCTTC.

The chain uses TRBV5-1 and TRBJ1-1; D is ambiguous. This CDR3 comprises 13 residues. Trimming shortened V by 0 bases and J by 11 bases, and 14 bases separated the two germline ends. Germline V gene sequence: CDR1 SGHRS, CDR2 YFSETQ. The CDR3, as DNA: TGCGCCAGCAGCTTGGCCGGGCATTCGAGGGCTTTCTTT. Translating it yields CASSLAGHSRAFF.

This clone has a count of ten or more. V and J are TRBV12-3 or TRBV12-4 and TRBJ2-5; TRBD1 aligns across 7 bases. The CDR3 extends over 12 amino acids. V shed 10 bases and J 3 bases; nucleotides not matched to a gene: 5. CDR3 loop: CAIGQDEETQYF. The CDR3 DNA is TGTGCCATAGGACAGGACGAAGAGACCCAGTACTTC.

This clone was counted ten times or more. This chain joins TRBV18 and TRBJ2-7; D assignment may be TRBD1 or TRBD2 (5 bases each). Between the trimmed V and J ends, which lost 3 bases and 2 bases, there was a span of 5 bases. CDR1 is KGHSH and CDR2 is LQKENI in the germline V gene. The CDR3 is made up of 12 amino acids. In nucleotides, the CDR3 is TGTGCCAGCTCACCGGGGGCCTACGAGCAGTACTTC. This encodes CASSPGAYEQYF.

This clone has more than one count but fewer than ten. The junction and the germline gene differ at one end; a read error may be behind it. The chain carries TRBV6-2 or TRBV6-3 and TRBJ2-5; TRBD2 might be the D (5 bases). The germline CDR1 and CDR2 sequences are MNHEY and SVGEGT. The CDR3 is made up of 17 amino acids. For the CDR3, the DNA is TGTGCCAGCAGTTACCCGAATTCCGGGAAAGACCAAGAGACCAAGTACTTC. Translating gives CASSYPNSGKDQETKYF.

The rearrangement uses TRBV4-1 and TRBJ1-1; D not certain. V lost 1 base, J lost 4 bases, and 7 bases lay in between. This CDR3 is built from 13 residues. In germline, CDR1 is MGHRA, CDR2 YSYEKL. CDR3 coding DNA: TGCGCCAGCAGCCAAGCCCTTACCACTGAAGCTTTCTTT. Protein: CASSQALTTEAFF.

On this clone: A read error may explain this, as a much larger clone is one base away. The chain employs TRBV18 and TRBJ1-1, with 7 positions matching TRBD1. The ends lost 2 bases at V and 0 bases at J; junction bases unmatched: 9. This CDR3 is 17 amino acids long. Germline V gene sequence: CDR1 KGHSH, CDR2 LQKENI. The CDR3 DNA sequence: TGTGCCAGCTCACCAATAGTGACAGGGACCTTGAACACTGAAGCTTTCTTT. This codes for CASSPIVTGTLNTEAFF.

There are a few counts of this clone. At one end the junction does not follow the germline gene, possibly because of a read error. V is TRBV6-1 and J is TRBJ2-7; TRBD2 is a possible D gene (7 bases). Germline V gene lookup returns CDR1 MNHNS and CDR2 SASEGT. There are 16 residues in the CDR3. The CDR3 sequence is CASSDGGSALQGEPYF. The CDR3 DNA follows: TGTGCCAGCAGTGATGGCGGGAGTGCCCTACAGGGTGAGCCGTACTTC.

The table lists this clone with a count of one. The chain employs TRBV20-1 and TRBJ2-3; 11 bases fit TRBD2. Germline V CDR1 and CDR2: DFQATT, SNEGSKA (reference sequence). With 5 bases clipped from V and 3 bases from J, the junction kept 4 bases outside the gene matches. This CDR3 spans 14 amino acids. The CDR3, as DNA: TGCAGTGCTTACGCTAGCGGGGGGACAGATACGCAGTATTTT. Protein: CSAYASGGTDTQYF.